Listed below are T cell receptor beta chains from one sample, sequenced in a study of beta chain features in type 1 diabetes. Assay: immunoSEQ multiplex PCR; the TCRdb copy retains only in-frame clones and omits some. The table lists more than 550,000 clones, about 14% of them singletons. Input material: naive CD4+ T cells from blood. The receptors were sampled from a man aged 18 to 30 with type 1 diabetes. CDR3s include the opening cysteine and the closing phenylalanine or tryptophan. The D gene is left open where the match is weak. Clone size appears in some rows only: once, few, many, or a class for an expanded clone.

CDR3 length | J gene | V gene | clone size | D gene | CDR3 protein | CDR3 DNA
16 | TRBJ2-3 | TRBV14 | NA | NA | CASSQEGAVDPDTQYF | TGTGCCAGCAGCCAGGAGGGGGCCGTAGATCCAGATACGCAGTATTTT
13 | TRBJ2-5 | TRBV4-1 | NA | NA | CASSQASRETQYF | TGCGCCAGCAGCCAAGCGTCTAGGGAGACCCAGTACTTC
14 | TRBJ2-3 | TRBV30 | NA | NA | CACRKSRNTDTQYF | TGTGCCTGCCGCAAGAGTCGGAACACAGATACGCAGTATTTT
13 | TRBJ2-7 | TRBV10-3 | few | NA | CAILGGTTYEQYF | TGTGCCATCTTGGGGGGAACCACCTACGAGCAGTACTTC
13 | TRBJ1-5 | TRBV2 | few | NA | CASNFGTNQPQHF | TGTGCCAGCAATTTTGGGACGAATCAGCCCCAGCATTTT
16 | TRBJ2-5 | TRBV7-2 | few | TRBD1 | CASSLAGQGAGETQYF | TGTGCCAGCAGCTTAGCTGGACAGGGGGCGGGAGAGACCCAGTACTTC
15 | TRBJ2-2 | TRBV4-1 | NA | NA | CASSLNRVITGELFF | TGCGCCAGCAGCCTCAATCGGGTTATCACCGGGGAGCTGTTTTTT
17 | TRBJ2-2 | TRBV25-1 | once | TRBD1 | CASSPSPRGMIGGELFF | TGTGCCAGCAGCCCAAGTCCCAGGGGGATGATTGGCGGGGAGCTGTTTTTT
14 | TRBJ1-2 | TRBV6-5 | NA | TRBD1 | CASSLDRASHGYTF | TGTGCCAGCAGCCTGGACAGGGCTTCTCATGGCTACACCTTC
13 | TRBJ2-1 | TRBV6-1 | NA | TRBD2 | CASRGGGLGEQFF | TGTGCCAGCAGGGGCGGGGGATTAGGTGAGCAGTTCTTC
15 | TRBJ1-1 | TRBV15 | few | NA | CATSRGGDGERVAFF | TGTGCCACCAGCAGAGGAGGCGACGGGGAGAGGGTAGCTTTCTTT
12 | TRBJ2-3 | TRBV7-2 | NA | NA | CASSLDFDTQYF | TGTGCCAGCAGCTTAGATTTTGATACGCAGTATTTT
11 | TRBJ1-2 | TRBV30 | few | NA | CAWSGPGGYTF | TGTGCCTGGAGTGGCCCAGGTGGCTACACCTTC
13 | TRBJ2-2 | TRBV6-1 | few | TRBD1 | CASSIRQGAELFF | TGTGCCAGCAGTATTCGACAGGGGGCAGAGCTGTTTTTT
15 | TRBJ2-7 | TRBV18 | few | TRBD2 | CASSPLAASSYEQYF | TGTGCCAGCTCACCTCTAGCGGCGAGCTCCTACGAGCAGTACTTC
13 | TRBJ2-7 | TRBV5-1 | few | NA | CASSQAQYYEQYF | TGCGCCAGCAGCCAGGCCCAATACTACGAGCAGTACTTC
16 | TRBJ1-3 | TRBV6-1 | NA | NA | CASSVPAGPLVLAIYF | TGTGCCAGCAGTGTCCCCGCCGGGCCCCTTGTACTTGCCATATATTTT
13 | TRBJ1-2 | TRBV9 | NA | NA | CASSVDADYGYTF | TGTGCCAGCAGCGTAGACGCGGACTATGGCTACACCTTC
13 | TRBJ2-3 | TRBV11-3 | NA | NA | CASRSPGTDTQYF | TGTGCCAGCAGGTCCCCGGGGACAGATACGCAGTATTTT
13 | TRBJ2-3 | TRBV7-9 | few | NA | CASSLFWADTQYF | TGTGCCAGCAGCTTATTCTGGGCAGATACGCAGTATTTT
15 | TRBJ2-3 | TRBV18 | NA | NA | CASSPGASSTDTQYF | TGTGCCAGCTCACCAGGCGCTAGCAGCACAGATACGCAGTATTTT
10 | TRBJ2-5 | TRBV2 | NA | NA | CALGQETQYF | TGTGCGCTTGGGCAAGAGACCCAGTACTTC
14 | TRBJ2-7 | TRBV15 | few | NA | CATSSGTGRREQYF | TGTGCCACCAGCAGCGGGACTGGACGCCGCGAGCAGTACTTC
14 | TRBJ2-3 | TRBV5-4 | NA | NA | CATSEPTGSGTQYF | TGTGCCACCTCGGAACCCACAGGGAGTGGTACGCAGTATTTT
16 | TRBJ1-1 | TRBV15 | few | NA | CATSRGGGTTGIEAFF | TGTGCCACCAGCAGAGGTGGGGGGACCACCGGTATTGAAGCTTTCTTT
13 | TRBJ2-5 | TRBV9 | NA | NA | CASSVRGRETQYF | TGTGCCAGCAGCGTAAGAGGGAGGGAGACCCAGTACTTC
14 | TRBJ2-3 | TRBV5-4 | few | TRBD2 | CASSLPAGTDTQYF | TGTGCCAGCAGCTTGCCAGCGGGGACAGATACGCAGTATTTT